This TCR beta chain was recorded in a study of T cell changes during pregnancy in multiple sclerosis. The method was immunoSEQ multiplex PCR; TCRdb's version includes in-frame clones alone and lacks a portion of them. The top ten hold more than 6.5% of the sample, which has roughly 29,000 clones, around 89% seen once. The sequencing used CD8+ T cells from peripheral blood mononuclear cells, collected after pregnancy. The receptor was derived from a female donor with multiple sclerosis, enrolled in a pregnancy study.

This CDR3 reads CASSQDRYGNYGYTF. CDR3 bases: TGCGCCAGCAGCCAAGATCGGTACGGGAACTATGGCTACACCTTC. The J gene is TRBJ1-2, the V gene TRBV4-3; D unclear. In germline, CDR1 is LGHNA, CDR2 YSLEER. The length of the CDR3 is 15 residues. V was clipped by 0 bases and J by 2 bases, with 10 bases between them.